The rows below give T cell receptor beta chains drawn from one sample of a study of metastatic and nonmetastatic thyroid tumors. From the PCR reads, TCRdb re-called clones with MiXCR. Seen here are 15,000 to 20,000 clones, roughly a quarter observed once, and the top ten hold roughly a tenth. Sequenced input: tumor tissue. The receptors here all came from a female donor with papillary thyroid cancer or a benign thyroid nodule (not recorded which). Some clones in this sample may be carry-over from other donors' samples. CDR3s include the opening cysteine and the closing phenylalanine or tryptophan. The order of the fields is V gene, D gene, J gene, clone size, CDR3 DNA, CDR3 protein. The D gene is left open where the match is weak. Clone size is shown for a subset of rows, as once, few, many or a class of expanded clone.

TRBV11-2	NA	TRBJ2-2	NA	TGTGCCAGCAGCCCTCCGGGACTCGCCAACACCGGGGAGCTGTTTTTT	CASSPPGLANTGELFF
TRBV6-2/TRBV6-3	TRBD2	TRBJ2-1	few	TGTGTCAGCAGTGACTCTAGCGGGGCTCACAATGAGCAGTTCTTC	CVSSDSSGAHNEQFF
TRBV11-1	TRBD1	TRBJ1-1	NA	TGTGCCAGCAGCCCGGGACAGGGGGATCGGGTCGGCGAAGCTTTCTTT	CASSPGQGDRVGEAFF
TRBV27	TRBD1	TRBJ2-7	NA	TGTGCCAGCAGGGATCTTCGGACAGGGGGCGACGAGCAGTACTTC	CASRDLRTGGDEQYF
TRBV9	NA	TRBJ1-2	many	TGTGCCAGCAGCGTAGAGGCAGGGGCGCAACAGCACGGCTACACCTTC	CASSVEAGAQQHGYTF
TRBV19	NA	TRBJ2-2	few	TGTGCCAGTATCGTGAGGGCCACCGGGGAGCTGTTTTTT	CASIVRATGELFF
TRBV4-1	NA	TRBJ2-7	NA	TGCGCCAGCAGCCAAGATCAGGGGCACGACGAGCAGTACTTC	CASSQDQGHDEQYF
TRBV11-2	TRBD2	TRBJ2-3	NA	TGTGCCAGCAGCCAGACTAGCGTGATCACAGATACGCAGTATTTT	CASSQTSVITDTQYF
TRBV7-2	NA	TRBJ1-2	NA	TGTGCCAGCAGCTTCGGGGCCCGGGGAAGGGATGGCTACACCTTC	CASSFGARGRDGYTF
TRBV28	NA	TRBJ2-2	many	TGTGCCAGCAGTTTATTGGGCGGGGAGCTGTTTTTT	CASSLLGGELFF
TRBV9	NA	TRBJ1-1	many	TGTGCCAGCAGCGAGGGAGCAGCCTCGAACACTGAAGCTTTCTTT	CASSEGAASNTEAFF
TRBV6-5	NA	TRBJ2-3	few	TGTGCCAGCAGTTACTCTGGTGGGTTAGCTGCAGATACGCAGTATTTT	CASSYSGGLAADTQYF
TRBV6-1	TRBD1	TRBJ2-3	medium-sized	TGTGCCAGCAGTCAAGGGACAGCGGATCGGCGTAGTTATTTT	CASSQGTADRRSYF
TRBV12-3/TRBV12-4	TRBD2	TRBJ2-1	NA	TGTGCCAGCAGTTTCCGGACTAGCGGGAGTCTAACTGAGCAGTTCTTC	CASSFRTSGSLTEQFF
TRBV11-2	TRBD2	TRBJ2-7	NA	TGTGCCAGCAGCTTCTCTAGCGGGGGGTTGAGACCTACCTACGAGCAGTACTTC	CASSFSSGGLRPTYEQYF
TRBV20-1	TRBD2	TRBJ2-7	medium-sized	TGCAGTGCTCCTTTGTCCGGCGGGAGGTCACCCTCCTACGAGCAGTACTTC	CSAPLSGGRSPSYEQYF
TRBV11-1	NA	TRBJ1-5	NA	TGTGCCAGCAGCTTAGCGGGTAGCAATCAGCCCCAGCATTTT	CASSLAGSNQPQHF
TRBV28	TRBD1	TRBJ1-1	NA	TGTGCCACCCATAGGCACAGGGGCGTTGGTGAAGCTTTCTTT	CATHRHRGVGEAFF
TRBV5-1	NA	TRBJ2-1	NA	TGCGCCAGCAGCTTGGGGACCCTTAGAGGCTACAATGAGCAGTTCTTC	CASSLGTLRGYNEQFF
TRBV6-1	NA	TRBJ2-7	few	TGTGCCAGCAAAAGAGAGGGGACGGGATCCTACGAGCAGTACTTC	CASKREGTGSYEQYF
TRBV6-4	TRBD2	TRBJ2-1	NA	TGTGCCAGCAGTGACACTAGCGGGAGCTCCTACAATGAGCAGTTCTTC	CASSDTSGSSYNEQFF
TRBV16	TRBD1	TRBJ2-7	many	TGTGCCAGCAGCGTGGGACAGGGCTACGAGCAGTACTTC	CASSVGQGYEQYF
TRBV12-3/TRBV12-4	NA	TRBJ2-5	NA	TGTGCCAGCAGTTTAGGGCTTCCCCAGTACTTC	CASSLGLPQYF
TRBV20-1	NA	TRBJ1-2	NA	TGCAGTGCTCATTCTGGGACACGAAACTATGGCTACACTTTC	CSAHSGTRNYGYTF
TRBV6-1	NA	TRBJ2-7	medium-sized	TGTGCCAGCAGATCCCGGGGGACCCAACCGTACGAGCAGTACTTC	CASRSRGTQPYEQYF
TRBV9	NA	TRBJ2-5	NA	TGTGCCAGCAGCGTTAGGGTCCAAGAGACCCAGTACTTC	CASSVRVQETQYF
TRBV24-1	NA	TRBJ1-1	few	TGTGCCACCAGTGACTCACAGCGCTCGAACACTGAAGCTTTCTTT	CATSDSQRSNTEAFF
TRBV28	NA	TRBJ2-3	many	TGTGCCAGCCAGGTTATTGGCAGTAGCACAGATACGCAGTATTTT	CASQVIGSSTDTQYF
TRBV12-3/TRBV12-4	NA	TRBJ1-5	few	TGTGCCAGCAGTCCCGAAGGAGGTAGCAATCAGCCACAGCATTTT	CASSPEGGSNQPQHF
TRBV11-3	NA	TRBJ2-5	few	TGTGCCAGCAGCTTAAATCAGAGAGAGACCCAGTACTTC	CASSLNQRETQYF
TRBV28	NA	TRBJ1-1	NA	TGTGCCCTACAGGGTTTAAGCACTGAAGCTTTCTTT	CALQGLSTEAFF
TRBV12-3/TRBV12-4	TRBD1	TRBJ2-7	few	TGTGCCAGCAGTTTAGATACTACCGGGACAGGGAGGTCCTACGAGCAGTACTTC	CASSLDTTGTGRSYEQYF
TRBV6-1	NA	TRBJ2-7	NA	TGTGCCAGCAGAATTATCGGGGATTACGAGCAGTACTTC	CASRIIGDYEQYF
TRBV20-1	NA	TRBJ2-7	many	TGCAGTGCTAGAGGGACTGAACGGGAGTTCAAGTACGAGCAGTACTTC	CSARGTEREFKYEQYF
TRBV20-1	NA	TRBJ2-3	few	TGCAGTGCCACCCGAACCCAGCGGACAGACTTTTTTGATACGCAGTATTTT	CSATRTQRTDFFDTQYF
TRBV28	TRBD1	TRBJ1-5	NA	TGTGCCAGCAGTTGGGGCGGCAGGGGGCCTGACCAGCCCCAGCATTTT	CASSWGGRGPDQPQHF
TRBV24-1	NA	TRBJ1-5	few	TGTGCCACCAGTGATTGGGACATGAACAAGCCCCAGCATTTT	CATSDWDMNKPQHF
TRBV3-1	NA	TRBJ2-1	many	TGTGCCAGCAGCCAAGTTGCATATCGGAGGACGGGGTCTGGCAATGAGCAGTTCTTC	CASSQVAYRRTGSGNEQFF
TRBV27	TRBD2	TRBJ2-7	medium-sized	TGTGCCAGCAGTTTAGGACTAGCGGGAGTGAAGTACTTC	CASSLGLAGVKYF
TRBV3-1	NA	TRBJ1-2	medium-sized	TGTGCCAGCAGCCAACCAGGGTGGAATGGCTACACCTTC	CASSQPGWNGYTF
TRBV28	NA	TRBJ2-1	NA	TGTGCCAGCAGTTTTGGTAGAGAATACAATGAGCAGTTCTTC	CASSFGREYNEQFF
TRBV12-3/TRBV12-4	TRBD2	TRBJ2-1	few	TGTGCCAGCAGGACTAGCGGGAGGACAAGTGAGCAGTTCTTC	CASRTSGRTSEQFF
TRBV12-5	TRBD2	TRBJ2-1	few	TGTGCTAGTGCCCCTTGGAGCGGGAGGGCCGGTTCCTACAATGAGCAGTTCTTC	CASAPWSGRAGSYNEQFF
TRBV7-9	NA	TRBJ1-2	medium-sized	TGTGCCAGCAGCTTAAACACAGGCTATCCTCCTAACTATGGCTACACCTTC	CASSLNTGYPPNYGYTF
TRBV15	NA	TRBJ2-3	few	TGTGCCACCAGCAGGGGGATCGATACGCAGTATTTT	CATSRGIDTQYF
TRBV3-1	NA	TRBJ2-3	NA	TGCGCCAGCAGCCCCTGGACAGTAACATATACGCAGTATTTT	CASSPWTVTYTQYF
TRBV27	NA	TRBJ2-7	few	TGTGCCTCCAGCAACACTCCGAGGGGGATTGAGCAGTACTTC	CASSNTPRGIEQYF
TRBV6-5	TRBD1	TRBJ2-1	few	TGTGCCAGCAGTCACCAGACAGGGAGCTCCTACAATGAGCAGTTCTTC	CASSHQTGSSYNEQFF
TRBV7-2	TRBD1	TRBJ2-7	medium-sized	TGTGCCAGCAACCCCAGGGGGCGCCACGAGCAGTACTTC	CASNPRGRHEQYF
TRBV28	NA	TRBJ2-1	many	TGTGCCAGCAGTCCGACTATTCACAATGAGCAGTTCTTC	CASSPTIHNEQFF
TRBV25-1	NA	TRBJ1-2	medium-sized	TGTGCCAGCAGTGAATATGTCAGGGAAACTGGCTACACCTTC	CASSEYVRETGYTF
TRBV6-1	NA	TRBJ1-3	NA	TGTGCCAGCAGGGGAATGGACACCATATATTTT	CASRGMDTIYF
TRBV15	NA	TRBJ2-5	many	TGTGCCACCAGCAGAGAGGGGACAACATGGAGAGAGACCCAGTACTTC	CATSREGTTWRETQYF
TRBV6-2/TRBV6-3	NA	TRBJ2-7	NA	TGTGCCAGCAGTTCTCCGGATAGCGGAATTTCCTACGAGCAGTACTTC	CASSSPDSGISYEQYF
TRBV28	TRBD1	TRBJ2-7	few	TGTGCCAGCAAAGCGGGGCCGGGACAGGGCCACGAGCAGTACTTC	CASKAGPGQGHEQYF
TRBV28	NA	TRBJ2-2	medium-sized	TGTGCCAGCAACAAGAACACCGGGGAGCTGTTTTTT	CASNKNTGELFF
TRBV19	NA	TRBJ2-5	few	TGTGCCAGTAAAGAGGGCATAGGAGAGAAACAGTACTTC	CASKEGIGEKQYF
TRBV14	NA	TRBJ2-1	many	TGTGCCAGCAGCCAAGTGGAACCTCGCAATGAGCAGTTCTTC	CASSQVEPRNEQFF
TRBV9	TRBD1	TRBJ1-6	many	TGTGCCAGCAGCCTAGGAGGGACAGTTCGTAATTCACCCCTCCACTTT	CASSLGGTVRNSPLHF